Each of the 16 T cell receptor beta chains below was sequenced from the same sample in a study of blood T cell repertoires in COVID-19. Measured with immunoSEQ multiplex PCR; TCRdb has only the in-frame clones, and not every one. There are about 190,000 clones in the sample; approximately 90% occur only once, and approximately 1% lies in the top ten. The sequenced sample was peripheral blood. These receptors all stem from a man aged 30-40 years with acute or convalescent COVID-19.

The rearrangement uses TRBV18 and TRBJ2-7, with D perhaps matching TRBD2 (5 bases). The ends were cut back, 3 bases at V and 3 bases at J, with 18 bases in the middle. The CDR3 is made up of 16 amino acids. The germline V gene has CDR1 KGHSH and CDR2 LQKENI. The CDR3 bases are TGTGCCAGCTCACCCTTGCCCCGGGGAGAGGGCTACGAGCAGTACTTC. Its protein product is CASSPLPRGEGYEQYF.

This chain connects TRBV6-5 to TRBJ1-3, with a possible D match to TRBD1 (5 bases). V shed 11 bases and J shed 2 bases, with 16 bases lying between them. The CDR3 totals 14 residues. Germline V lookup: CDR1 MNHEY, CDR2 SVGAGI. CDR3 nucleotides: TGTGCCGCCCGGCCCGGGGGTGCTGGAAACACCATATATTTT. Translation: CAARPGGAGNTIYF.

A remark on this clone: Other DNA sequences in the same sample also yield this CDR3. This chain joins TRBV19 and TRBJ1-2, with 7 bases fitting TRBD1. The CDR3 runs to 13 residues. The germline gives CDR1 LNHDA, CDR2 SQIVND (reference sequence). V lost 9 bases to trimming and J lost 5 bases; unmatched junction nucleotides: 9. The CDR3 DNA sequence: TGTGCCAGCTCTTTCGGGACAGCATATGGCTACACCTTC. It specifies CASSFGTAYGYTF.

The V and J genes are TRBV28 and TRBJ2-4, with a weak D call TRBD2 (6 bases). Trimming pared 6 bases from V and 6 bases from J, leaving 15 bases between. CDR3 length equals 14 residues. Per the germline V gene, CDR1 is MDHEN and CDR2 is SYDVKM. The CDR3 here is CASSPLRGGNIQYF. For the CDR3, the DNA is TGTGCCAGCAGCCCCTTGCGGGGCGGAAACATTCAGTACTTC.

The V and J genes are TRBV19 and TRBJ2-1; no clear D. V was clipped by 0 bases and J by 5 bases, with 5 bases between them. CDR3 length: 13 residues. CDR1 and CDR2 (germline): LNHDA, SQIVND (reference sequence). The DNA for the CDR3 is TGTGCCAGTAGTATAGATCAGGACAATGAGCAGTTCTTC. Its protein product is CASSIDQDNEQFF.

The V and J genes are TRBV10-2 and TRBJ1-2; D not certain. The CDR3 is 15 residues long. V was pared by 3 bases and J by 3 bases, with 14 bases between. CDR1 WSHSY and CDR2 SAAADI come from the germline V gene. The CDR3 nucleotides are TGCGCCAGCAGTGAATCAGGAGGGTACGACTATGGCTACACCTTC. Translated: CASSESGGYDYGYTF.

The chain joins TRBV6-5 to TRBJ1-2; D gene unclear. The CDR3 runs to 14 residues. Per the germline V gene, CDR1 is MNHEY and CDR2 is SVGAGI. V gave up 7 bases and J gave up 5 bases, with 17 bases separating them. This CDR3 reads CASKKREVAYGYTF. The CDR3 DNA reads TGTGCCAGCAAAAAGAGAGAGGTCGCATATGGCTACACCTTC.

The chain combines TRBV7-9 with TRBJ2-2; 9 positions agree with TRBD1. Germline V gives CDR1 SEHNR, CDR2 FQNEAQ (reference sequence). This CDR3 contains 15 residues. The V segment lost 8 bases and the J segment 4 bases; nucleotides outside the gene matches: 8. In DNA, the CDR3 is TGTGCCAGCCCTTTCTCGGGACAGGGCACCGGGGAGCTGTTTTTT. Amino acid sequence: CASPFSGQGTGELFF.

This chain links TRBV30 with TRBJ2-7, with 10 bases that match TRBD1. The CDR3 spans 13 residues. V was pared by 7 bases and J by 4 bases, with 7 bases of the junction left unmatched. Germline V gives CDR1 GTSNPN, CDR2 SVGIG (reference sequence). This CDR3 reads CASTGQGIYEQYF. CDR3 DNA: TGTGCCTCGACGGGACAGGGGATTTACGAGCAGTACTTC.

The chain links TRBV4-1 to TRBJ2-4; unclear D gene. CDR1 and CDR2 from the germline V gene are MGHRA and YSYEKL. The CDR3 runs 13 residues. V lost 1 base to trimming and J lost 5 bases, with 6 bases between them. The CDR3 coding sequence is TGCGCCAGCAGCCAAGTGGCGGAAAACATTCAGTACTTC. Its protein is CASSQVAENIQYF.

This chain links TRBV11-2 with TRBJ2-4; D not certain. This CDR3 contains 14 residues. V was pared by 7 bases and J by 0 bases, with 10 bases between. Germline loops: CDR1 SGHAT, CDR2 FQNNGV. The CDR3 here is CASTEDLAKNIQYF. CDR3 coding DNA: TGTGCCAGCACCGAAGACTTAGCCAAAAACATTCAGTACTTC.

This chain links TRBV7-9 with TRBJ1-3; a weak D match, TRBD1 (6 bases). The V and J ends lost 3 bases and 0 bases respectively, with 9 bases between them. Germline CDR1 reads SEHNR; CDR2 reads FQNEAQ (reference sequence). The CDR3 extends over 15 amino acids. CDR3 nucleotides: TGTGCCAGCAGCTTCGGACAGAGCTCTGGAAACACCATATATTTT. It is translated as CASSFGQSSGNTIYF.

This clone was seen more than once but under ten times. The chain's CDR3 is CASSYLQGNSPLHF. DNA for the CDR3: TGTGCCAGCAGTTATTTACAGGGGAATTCACCCCTCCACTTT. V and J are TRBV6-5 and TRBJ1-6; TRBD1 matches 7 bases. The germline V gene encodes CDR1 MNHEY and CDR2 SVGAGI. V shed 3 bases and J 7 bases; nucleotides not matched to a gene: 3. This CDR3 contains 14 residues.

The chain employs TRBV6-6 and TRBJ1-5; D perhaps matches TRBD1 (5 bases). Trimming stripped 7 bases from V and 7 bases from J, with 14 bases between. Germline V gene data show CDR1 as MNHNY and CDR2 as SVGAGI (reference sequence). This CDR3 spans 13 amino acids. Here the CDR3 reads CASTPDRSQPQHF. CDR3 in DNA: TGTGCCAGCACCCCTGACAGAAGCCAGCCCCAGCATTTT.

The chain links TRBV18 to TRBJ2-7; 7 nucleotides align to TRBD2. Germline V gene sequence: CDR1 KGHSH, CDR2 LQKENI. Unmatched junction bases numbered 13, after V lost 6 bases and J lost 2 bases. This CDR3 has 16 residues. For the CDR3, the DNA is TGTGCCAGCTCGATTCTAGCGGACATAGCACCCTACGAGCAGTACTTC. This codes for CASSILADIAPYEQYF.

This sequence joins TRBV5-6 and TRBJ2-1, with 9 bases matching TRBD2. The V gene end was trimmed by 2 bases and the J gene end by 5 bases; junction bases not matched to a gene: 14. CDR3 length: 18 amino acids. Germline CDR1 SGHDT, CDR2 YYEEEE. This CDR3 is CASSLELAGFITNNEQFF. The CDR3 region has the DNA TGTGCCAGCAGCTTAGAGCTAGCGGGATTTATAACAAACAATGAGCAGTTCTTC.